This record looks at one T cell receptor beta chain sequence and its context. Its antigen remains unidentified. The data belong to a study of cytomegalovirus exposure and HLA in healthy donors. Donors came from a validation cohort of approximately 110 subjects, distinct from the first 666-subject cohort. Germline CDR1 SNHLY, CDR2 FYNNEI. Losses at the gene ends were 5 bases for V and 5 bases for J; bases not matched to a gene: 7. The CDR3 covers 15 residues. Findings and limits, study-wide: Most TCR sequences were rare, but some public TCRs occurred in many donors. The authors enumerated over 150 TCR beta chains as linked to cytomegalovirus.

Profiled with immunoSEQ multiplex PCR; TCRdb holds only in-frame clones, not every one. The sample records 200,000 to 250,000 clones, approximately 90% being singletons. The chain couples TRBV2 to TRBJ2-5; 11 bases are shared with TRBD2. Sequenced input: PBMCs. This clonotype was obtained from a man younger than 35 in good health and CMV-seronegative. The CDR3 sequence is CASSSRLAGRETQYF. The CDR3 bases are TGTGCCAGCAGTTCAAGACTAGCGGGGAGGGAGACCCAGTACTTC.